The 6 T cell receptor beta chains below were found in one sample sequenced in a study of T cell repertoires in cytomegalovirus infection. TCRdb re-called the reads with MiXCR, one entry per CDR3 protein. The sample contains roughly 990,000 distinct CDR3 sequences, 30% to 40% of which appear only once. These receptors have no identified antigens. Source: cultured CD8+ T cells from PBMCs, taken from culture after CMV antigen stimulation. Every receptor here comes from a human donor in good health (CMV status not recorded). Some clones in this sample may be carry-over from other donors' samples.

This clonotype was seen a few times. This sequence joins TRBV10-2 and TRBJ2-3, with 9 bases fitting TRBD2. After removal of 3 bases from V and 0 bases from J, the junction contained 10 bases not matched to a gene. Looked up from germline, CDR1 is WSHSY and CDR2 is SAAADI. The CDR3 totals 18 residues. Here the CDR3 DNA reads TGCGCCAGCAGTGACCAGCGGGGGGCCCCAAGTAGCACAGATACGCAGTATTTT. Amino acids: CASSDQRGAPSSTDTQYF.

The chain combines TRBV28 with TRBJ1-4; D gene uncertain. The CDR3 is made up of 16 amino acids. Per germline, CDR1 MDHEN and CDR2 SYDVKM. V was shortened by 4 bases and J by 7 bases, with 19 bases between the two germline ends. The DNA for the CDR3 is TGTGCCAGCAGTTCCAATAGCTGGGAGGTAGCTGAAAAACTGTTTTTT. Its translation is CASSSNSWEVAEKLFF.

This clonotype occurred many times. This chain uses TRBV11-3 with TRBJ2-1, with D tentatively TRBD2 (5 bases). The CDR3 length is 13 residues. V lost 5 bases and J 3 bases, leaving 8 bases between the germline ends. Germline CDR1 reads SGHNT; CDR2 reads YENEEA. As DNA, the CDR3 is TGTGCCAGCAGCCCGACTAACTACAATGAGCAGTTCTTC. Translating it yields CASSPTNYNEQFF.

The rearrangement links TRBV27 to TRBJ2-5; 9 bases match TRBD2. V was pared by 5 bases and J by 2 bases, with 9 bases of the junction left unmatched. The CDR3 totals 16 residues. CDR1 is MNHEY, CDR2 SMNVEV, per germline (reference sequence). The DNA for the CDR3 is TGTGCCAGCAGTACCCTTGGACTAGCGACACAAGAGACCCAGTACTTC. This encodes CASSTLGLATQETQYF.

The chain combines TRBV12-3 or TRBV12-4 with TRBJ2-7; 12 bases line up with TRBD2. With 1 base clipped from V and 2 bases from J, the junction kept 3 bases outside the gene matches. There are 16 residues in the CDR3. The CDR3 loop is CASSLVLAGGAYEQYF. In nucleotides, the CDR3 is TGTGCCAGCAGTTTAGTACTAGCGGGGGGCGCCTACGAGCAGTACTTC.

This clonotype was observed a few times. The rearrangement links TRBV7-6 to TRBJ2-1; no clear D gene. CDR1 is SGHVS, CDR2 FNYEAQ, per germline. V lost 5 bases, J lost 10 bases, and 9 bases lay in between. This CDR3 has 11 residues. CDR3 DNA: TGTGCCAGCAGCCTCATAGAGGAGCAGTTCTTC. This sequence encodes CASSLIEEQFF.